This T cell receptor beta chain was captured by sequencing in a study of blood T cell repertoires in COVID-19 (dated by TCRdb to 2018 to 2020). With respect to the entire study: Collaborator samples came from the United States, Italy and Spain and covered acute and convalescent phases of COVID-19. The material from the prospective study consisted of cDNA or gDNA derived from T cells, B-cell-depleted T cells, or PBMCs. Subjects who had been exposed to COVID-19, were actively infected with it, or had recovered from it provided the deeply sampled blood TCRbeta repertoires that made up the dataset. The repertoires were released in a freely available public database meant as a resource for research on the immune response to SARS-CoV-2. Samples were obtained from the ongoing ImmuneRACE study (first 160 participants) and from 950 to 1,500 subjects provided by 6 global collaborators. The sample metadata nearly always contained a de-identified subject ID, COVID-19 status, age in years and sex. Where available, HLA class I and class II types were obtained from metadata supplied by the sample provider rather than from assay-based typing.

At one collaborating source in Seattle, patients were enrolled during active infection and were followed longitudinally through the course of disease. Whole blood was collected in K2EDTA tubes by collaborating institutions according to the institutions' own protocols. For TCRbeta analysis, collaborators shipped samples in one of three forms: frozen whole blood, isolated PBMCs, or DNA extracted from either of those sample types. For CDR1 and CDR2, the germline V gene lists SGHRS and YFSETQ. Relative to germline, V is 0 bases shorter and J is 4 bases shorter, with 10 bases between their ends. The cysteine opens and the phenylalanine closes a CDR3 of 15 amino acids. Left in the record is the CDR3 DNA by itself, 45 bases read in frame from the first base. General findings and caveats noted by the study authors: How much clinical and demographic metadata was included differed by source and by participant, and the metadata was provided uncurated.

TCRbeta CDR3 regions were amplified from genomic DNA by means of the immunoSEQ Assay, a bias-controlled multiplex PCR. Concerning the study's data processing: The number of nucleated cells in each sample was estimated from the amplification of reference gene primers within the assay. To quantify the absolute abundance of each unique TCRbeta CDR3 rearrangement, sequence reads were collapsed and filtered. For each sample, productive Simpson clonality was calculated as the square root of Simpson's diversity index over productive rearrangements. Imported from immuneACCESS, the table was reduced by TCRdb to in-frame sequences with V and J called. These copies leave out some clones; in studies compared against another copy, an unresolved V gene accounts for under half, and the cause of the remainder is not known. V and J calls and clone size are as listed in that table; D and trimming were resolved from the DNA. This sample is represented by a few hundred thousand clones; 75% to 95% of them were singletons. The top ten hold nearly 7% of the sample.

On this clone: This clone's antigen is unknown. Base qualities are not provided; no much larger clone lies one nucleotide away.

Sequenced: peripheral blood. The origin of this receptor is a woman aged 25 to 39 with COVID-19, enrolled during active disease. Recombination joined TRBV5-1 with TRBJ2-2; TRBD2 is a weak D gene call, 6 bases matching. The nucleotides read TGCGCCAGCAGCTTGGATGGGACTGCCACCGGGGAGCTGTTTTTT. Translation gives CASSLDGTATGELFF. This CDR3, with the reference TRBV5-1 and TRBJ2-2 proteins standing in past its ends, gives the full variable domain KAGVTQTPRYLIKTRGQQVTLSCSPISGHRSVSWYQQTPGQGLQFLFEYFSETQRNKGNFPGRFSGRQFSNSRSEMNVSTLELGDSALYLCASSLDGTATGELFFGEGSRLTVL.